These 2 T cell receptor beta chains share one sample of origin, sequenced in a study of cytomegalovirus exposure and HLA in healthy donors. Both 60 Vbeta primers and 13 Jbeta primers went into the PCR. Produced via immunoSEQ multiplex PCR; TCRdb's table is partial and in-frame only. The sample gives approximately 100,000 clones, 78% of which show up once; 1.5% to 2% is in the top ten. Sequencing input: PBMCs. The origin of the receptors is a woman aged 35 to 49 in good health and CMV-seronegative.

The rearrangement joins TRBV20-1 to TRBJ1-2; no firm D call. Trimming took off 3 bases at V and 6 bases at J, with 8 bases between the two ends. The CDR3 has 11 amino acids. In germline, CDR1 is DFQATT, CDR2 SNEGSKA (reference sequence). This CDR3 is CSASEGDGYTF. The DNA of the CDR3 is TGCAGTGCTAGCGAGGGAGATGGCTACACCTTC.

V is TRBV27 and J is TRBJ2-1; D perhaps matches TRBD2 (5 bases). Trimming left V 8 bases short and J 1 base short, with 9 bases between. The CDR3 has 13 residues. The germline gives CDR1 MNHEY, CDR2 SMNVEV (reference sequence). CDR3 sequence reads: CASGPGSYNEQFF. The CDR3 bases are TGTGCCAGCGGCCCGGGGTCCTACAATGAGCAGTTCTTC.